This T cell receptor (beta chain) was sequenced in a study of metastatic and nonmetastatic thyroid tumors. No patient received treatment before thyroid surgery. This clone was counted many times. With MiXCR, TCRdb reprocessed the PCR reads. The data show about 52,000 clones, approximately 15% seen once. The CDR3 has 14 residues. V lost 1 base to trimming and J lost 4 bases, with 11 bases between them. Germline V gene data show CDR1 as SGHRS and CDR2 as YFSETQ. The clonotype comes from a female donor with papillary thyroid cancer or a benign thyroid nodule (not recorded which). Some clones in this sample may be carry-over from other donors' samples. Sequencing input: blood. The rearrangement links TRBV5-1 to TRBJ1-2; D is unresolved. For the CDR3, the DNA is TGCGCCAGCAGCTTGTCAGGAGGATTCTATGGCTACACCTTC. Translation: CASSLSGGFYGYTF.